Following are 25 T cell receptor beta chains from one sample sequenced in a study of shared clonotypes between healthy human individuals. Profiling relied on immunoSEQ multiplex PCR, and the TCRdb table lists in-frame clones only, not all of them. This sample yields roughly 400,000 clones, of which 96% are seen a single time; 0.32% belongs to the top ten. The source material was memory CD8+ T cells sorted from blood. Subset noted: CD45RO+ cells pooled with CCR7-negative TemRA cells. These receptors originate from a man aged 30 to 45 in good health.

CDR3 bases: TGTGCCAGCAGCCCCCCAGGGGGGGTACTTAATGAAAAACTGTTTTTT. It encodes CASSPPGGVLNEKLFF. The chain is built from TRBV7-8 and TRBJ1-4; 7 nucleotides agree with TRBD1. Losses at the gene ends were 5 bases for V and 4 bases for J; bases not matched to a gene: 10. CDR1 and CDR2 from the germline V gene are SGHVS and FQNEAQ. CDR3 length: 16 amino acids. Drawing the rest from reference TRBV7-8 and TRBJ1-4, the complete variable domain is GAGVSQSPRYKVAKRGQDVALRCDPISGHVSLFWYQQALGQGPEFLTYFQNEAQLDKSGLPSDRFFAERPEGSVSTLKIQRTQQEDSAVYLCASSPPGGVLNEKLFFGSGTQLSVL.

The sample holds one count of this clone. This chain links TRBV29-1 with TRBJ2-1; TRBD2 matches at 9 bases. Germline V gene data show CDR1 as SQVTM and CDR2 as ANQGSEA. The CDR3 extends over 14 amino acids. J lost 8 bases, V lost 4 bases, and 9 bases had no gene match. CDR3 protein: CSVVEGTSMHEQFF. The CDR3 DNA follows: TGCAGCGTTGTCGAAGGGACTAGCATGCATGAGCAGTTCTTC.

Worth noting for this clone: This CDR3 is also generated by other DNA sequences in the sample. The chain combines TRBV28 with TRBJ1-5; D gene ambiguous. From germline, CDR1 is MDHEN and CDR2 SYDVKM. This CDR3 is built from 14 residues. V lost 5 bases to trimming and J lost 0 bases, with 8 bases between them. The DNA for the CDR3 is TGTGCCAGCAGTCTTGCGGGTAGCAATCAGCCCCAGCATTTT. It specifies CASSLAGSNQPQHF.

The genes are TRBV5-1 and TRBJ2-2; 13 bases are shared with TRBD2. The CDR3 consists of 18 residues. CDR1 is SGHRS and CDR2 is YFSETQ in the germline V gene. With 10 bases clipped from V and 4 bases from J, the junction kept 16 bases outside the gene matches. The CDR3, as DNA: TGCGCCTCAGAGGCCGGGGCAGGGACTAGCGGGACCACCGGGGAGCTGTTTTTT. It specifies CASEAGAGTSGTTGELFF.

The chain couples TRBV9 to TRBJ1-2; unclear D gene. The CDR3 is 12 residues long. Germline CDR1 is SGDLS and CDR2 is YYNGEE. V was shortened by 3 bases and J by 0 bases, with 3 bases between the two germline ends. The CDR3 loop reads CASSDTNYGYTF. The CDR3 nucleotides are TGTGCCAGCAGCGACACTAACTATGGCTACACCTTC.

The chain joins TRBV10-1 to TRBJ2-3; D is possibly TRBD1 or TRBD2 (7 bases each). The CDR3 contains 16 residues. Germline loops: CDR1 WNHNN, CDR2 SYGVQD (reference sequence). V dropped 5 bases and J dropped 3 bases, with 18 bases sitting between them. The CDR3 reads CASSPRQGGKTDTQYF. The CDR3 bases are TGCGCCAGCAGTCCCCGACAGGGAGGGAAAACAGATACGCAGTATTTT.

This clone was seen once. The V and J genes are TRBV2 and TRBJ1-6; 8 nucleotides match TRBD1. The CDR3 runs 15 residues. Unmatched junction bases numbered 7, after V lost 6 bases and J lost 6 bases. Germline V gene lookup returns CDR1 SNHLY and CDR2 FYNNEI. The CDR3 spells CASRERQGSNSPLHF. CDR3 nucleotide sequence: TGTGCCAGCAGAGAACGACAGGGGAGTAATTCACCCCTCCACTTT.

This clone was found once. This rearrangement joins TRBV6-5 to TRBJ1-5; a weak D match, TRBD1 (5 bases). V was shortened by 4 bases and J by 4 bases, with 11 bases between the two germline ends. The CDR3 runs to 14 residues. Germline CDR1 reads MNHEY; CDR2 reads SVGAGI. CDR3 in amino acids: CASSSGPLNQPQHF. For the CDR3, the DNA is TGTGCCAGCAGTTCGGGACCCTTAAATCAGCCCCAGCATTTT.

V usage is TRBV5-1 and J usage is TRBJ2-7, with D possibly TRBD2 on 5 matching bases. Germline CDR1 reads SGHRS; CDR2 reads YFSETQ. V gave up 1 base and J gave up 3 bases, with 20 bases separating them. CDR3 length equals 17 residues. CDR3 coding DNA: TGCGCCAGCAGCTTGTCGGGAACTAAACTCAGAAGCTACGAGCAGTACTTC. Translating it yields CASSLSGTKLRSYEQYF.

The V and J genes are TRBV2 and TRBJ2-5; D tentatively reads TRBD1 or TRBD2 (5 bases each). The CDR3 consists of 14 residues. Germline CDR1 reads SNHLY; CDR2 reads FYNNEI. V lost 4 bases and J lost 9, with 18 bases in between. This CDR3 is CASSATRGQGAQYF. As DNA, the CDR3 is TGTGCCAGCAGTGCGACTCGGGGCCAAGGGGCCCAGTACTTC.

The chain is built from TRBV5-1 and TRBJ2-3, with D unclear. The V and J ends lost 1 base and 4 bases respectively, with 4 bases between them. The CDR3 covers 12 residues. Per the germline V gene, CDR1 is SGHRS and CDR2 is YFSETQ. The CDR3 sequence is CASSLYPDTQYF. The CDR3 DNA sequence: TGCGCCAGCAGCTTGTATCCAGATACGCAGTATTTT.

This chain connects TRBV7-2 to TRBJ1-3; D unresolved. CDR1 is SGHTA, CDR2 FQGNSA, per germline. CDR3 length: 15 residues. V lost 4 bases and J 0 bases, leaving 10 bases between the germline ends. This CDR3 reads CASSSSGHSGNTIYF. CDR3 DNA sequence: TGTGCCAGCAGCTCCTCTGGCCACTCTGGAAACACCATATATTTT.

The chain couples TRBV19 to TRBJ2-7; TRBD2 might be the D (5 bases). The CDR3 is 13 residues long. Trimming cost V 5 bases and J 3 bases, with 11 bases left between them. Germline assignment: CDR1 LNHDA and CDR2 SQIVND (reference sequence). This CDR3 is CASSRMGDYEQYF. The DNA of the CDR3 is TGTGCCAGTAGTCGTATGGGAGACTACGAGCAGTACTTC.

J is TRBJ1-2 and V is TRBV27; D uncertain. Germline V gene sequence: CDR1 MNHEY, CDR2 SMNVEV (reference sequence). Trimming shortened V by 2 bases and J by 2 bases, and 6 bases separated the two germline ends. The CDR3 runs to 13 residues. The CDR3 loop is CASSLLPNYGYTF. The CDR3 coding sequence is TGTGCCAGCAGTTTACTGCCGAACTATGGCTACACCTTC.

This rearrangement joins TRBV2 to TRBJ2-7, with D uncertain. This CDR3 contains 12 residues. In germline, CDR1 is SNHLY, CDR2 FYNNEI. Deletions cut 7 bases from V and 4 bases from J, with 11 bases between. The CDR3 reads CASKRRPYEQYF. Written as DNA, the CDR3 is TGTGCCAGCAAAAGACGGCCGTACGAGCAGTACTTC.

The DNA for the CDR3 is TGCAGTGCTAGTAGGTTGGATACGCAGTATTTT. Translated, it gives CSASRLDTQYF. The chain recombines TRBV20-1 with TRBJ2-3, with D uncertain. Trimming shortened V by 3 bases and J by 6 bases, and 7 bases separated the two germline ends. The CDR3 is 11 amino acids. Germline loops: CDR1 DFQATT, CDR2 SNEGSKA (reference sequence).

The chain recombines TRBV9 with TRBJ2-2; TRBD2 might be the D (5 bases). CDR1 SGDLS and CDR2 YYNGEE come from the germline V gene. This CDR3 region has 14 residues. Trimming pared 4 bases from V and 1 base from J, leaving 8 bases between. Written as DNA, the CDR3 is TGTGCCAGCAGCCTTAGCGAGAACACCGGGGAGCTGTTTTTT. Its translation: CASSLSENTGELFF. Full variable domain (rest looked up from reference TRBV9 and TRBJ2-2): DSGVTQTPKHLITATGQRVTLRCSPRSGDLSVYWYQQSLDQGLQFLIQYYNGEERAKGNILERFSAQQFPDLHSELNLSSLELGDSALYFCASSLSENTGELFFGEGSRLTVL.

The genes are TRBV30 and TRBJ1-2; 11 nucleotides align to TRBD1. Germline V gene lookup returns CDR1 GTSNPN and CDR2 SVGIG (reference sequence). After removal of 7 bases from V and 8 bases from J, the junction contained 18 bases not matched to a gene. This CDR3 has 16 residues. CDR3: CAFSKPGTGGSGGYTF. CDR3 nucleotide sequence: TGTGCCTTCTCAAAACCCGGGACAGGGGGTTCGGGGGGCTACACCTTC.

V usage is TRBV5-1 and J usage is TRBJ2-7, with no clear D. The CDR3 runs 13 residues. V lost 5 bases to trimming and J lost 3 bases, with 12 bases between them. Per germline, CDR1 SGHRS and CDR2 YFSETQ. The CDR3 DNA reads TGCGCCAGCAGGGACCGGGCTTACTACGAGCAGTACTTC. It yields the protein CASRDRAYYEQYF.

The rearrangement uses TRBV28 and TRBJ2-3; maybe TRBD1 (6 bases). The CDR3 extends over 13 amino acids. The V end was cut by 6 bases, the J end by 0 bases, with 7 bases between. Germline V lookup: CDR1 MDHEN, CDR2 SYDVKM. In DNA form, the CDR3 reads TGTGCCAGCAGGGACAGTAGCACAGATACGCAGTATTTT. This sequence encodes CASRDSSTDTQYF.

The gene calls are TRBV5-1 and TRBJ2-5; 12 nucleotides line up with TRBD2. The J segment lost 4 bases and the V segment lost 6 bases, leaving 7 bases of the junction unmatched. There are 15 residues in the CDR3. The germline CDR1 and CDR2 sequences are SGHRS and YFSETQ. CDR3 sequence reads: CASILAGGIGETQYF. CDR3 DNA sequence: TGCGCCAGCATACTAGCGGGAGGAATTGGAGAGACCCAGTACTTC.

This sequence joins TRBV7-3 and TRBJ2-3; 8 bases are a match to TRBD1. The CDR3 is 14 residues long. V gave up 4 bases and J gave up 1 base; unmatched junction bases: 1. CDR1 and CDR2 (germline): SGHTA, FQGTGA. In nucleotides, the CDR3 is TGTGCCAGCAGCTCGGACAGGGGCACAGATACGCAGTATTTT. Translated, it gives CASSSDRGTDTQYF.

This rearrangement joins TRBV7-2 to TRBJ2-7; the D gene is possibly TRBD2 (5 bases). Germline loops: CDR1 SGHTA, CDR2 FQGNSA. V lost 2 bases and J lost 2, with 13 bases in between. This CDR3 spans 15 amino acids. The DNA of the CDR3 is TGTGCCAGCAGCTTATTAGGAGGTTCTACCTACGAGCAGTACTTC. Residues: CASSLLGGSTYEQYF.

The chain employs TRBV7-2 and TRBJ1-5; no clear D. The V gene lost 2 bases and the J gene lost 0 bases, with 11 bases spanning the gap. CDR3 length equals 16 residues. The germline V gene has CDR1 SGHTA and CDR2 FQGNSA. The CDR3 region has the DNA TGTGCCAGCAGCTTATTTTCAGTCGATAGCAATCAGCCCCAGCATTTT. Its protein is CASSLFSVDSNQPQHF.

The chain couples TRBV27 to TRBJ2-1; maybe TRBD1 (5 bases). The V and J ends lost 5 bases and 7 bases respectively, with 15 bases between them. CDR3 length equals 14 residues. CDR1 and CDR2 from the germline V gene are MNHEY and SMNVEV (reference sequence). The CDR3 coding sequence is TGTGCCAGCAGTACCCAGGGTTATTGGAATGAGCAGTTCTTC. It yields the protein CASSTQGYWNEQFF.